Listed below are T cell receptor beta chains from one sample, sequenced in a study of blood T cells in healthy people across ages. Each CDR3 protein gets one entry after TCRdb re-called the 5' RACE reads with MiXCR. Of 660,000 or so distinct CDR3 sequences listed, roughly 50% are singletons. Source material: blood. These receptors originate from a man in his sixties in good health. Both conserved end residues are part of each CDR3. Each record gives: CDR3 length, J gene, V gene, CDR3 protein.

>17|TRBJ2-1|TRBV5-1
CASSPLPSGGAYNEQFF
>14|TRBJ1-4|TRBV28
CASSLYSGEGKLFF
>15|TRBJ1-1|TRBV4-1
CASSQGPRGNTEAFF
>15|TRBJ2-7|TRBV29-1
CSVEDGGDRGGEQYF
>20|TRBJ1-4|TRBV27
CASSLRGQGAGESPWEELFF
>17|TRBJ1-6|TRBV7-9
CASSLGRGESNNSPLHF
>14|TRBJ2-5|TRBV2
CASSEVQGGETQYF
>14|TRBJ1-4|TRBV6-1
CASSGDRWNEKLFF
>14|TRBJ2-1|TRBV12-3/TRBV12-4
CASRGTSGVNEQFF
>16|TRBJ2-7|TRBV13
CASSLGGGLAGYEQYF
>15|TRBJ1-3|TRBV5-1
CASSPDPSSGNTIYF